This T cell receptor beta chain was sequenced during a study of radiotherapy plus CTLA-4 blockade in lung cancer. Study summary: Objective responses were recorded in 15% to 20% of patients, with disease control recorded in 31%. Points from the study as a whole: TCR clones of tumor origin grew in blood after radiotherapy plus ipilimumab.

The CDR3 has 14 amino acids. V lost 6 bases and J 2 bases, leaving 13 bases between the germline ends. CDR1 is MDHEN, CDR2 SYDVKM, per germline. Libraries were prepared by immunoSEQ multiplex PCR; TCRdb keeps only in-frame clonotypes and omits some of them. The table has approximately 28,000 clones, about 80% seen once; the top ten hold approximately 15%. Alongside CTLA-4 blockade with ipilimumab, patients with chemo-refractory metastatic non-small-cell lung cancer received focal radiation. Note on this clone: The antigen remains undetermined.

The chain is built from TRBV28 and TRBJ1-1; maybe TRBD1 (6 bases). This sequence was found in a human donor with non-small cell lung cancer that progressed on radiotherapy plus ipilimumab. The source was peripheral blood, collected from a patient treated with radiotherapy plus ipilimumab. The CDR3 sequence is CASRTQQGNTEAFF. The CDR3 DNA follows: TGTGCCAGCAGAACCCAACAGGGAAACACTGAAGCTTTCTTT.